This TCR beta chain was recovered during a study of shared clonotypes between healthy human individuals. On this clone: Antigen: not known.

Whole-study findings and limits: Lower generation probabilities were found for non-shared clonotypes than for those shared by all four donors.

The data were produced by immunoSEQ multiplex PCR, yet TCRdb's version contains in-frame clones alone and is incomplete. The profile shows around 1.6 million clones, around 98% of them singletons. Germline-derived CDR1 and CDR2 are MDHEN and SYDVKM. There are 13 residues in the CDR3. V was cut by 6 bases and J by 3 bases, with 11 bases left in between. Subsets obtained from CD4+ cells comprised CD45RA+ naive and CD45RA-negative memory cells. This TCR derives from a man aged 25-45 years in good health. Input material: naive CD4+ T cells sorted from blood. Subset described: CD45RA+ positively selected. The chain carries TRBV28 and TRBJ1-2; D might be TRBD1 (5 bases). The CDR3 sequence is CASSGDPHYGYTF. Here the CDR3 DNA reads TGTGCCAGCAGCGGGGACCCCCACTATGGCTACACCTTC.